One and the same sample provided the 5 T cell receptor beta chains below, sequenced in a study of molecular identifiers for immune sequencing clone quantification. One entry per CDR3 protein, called by TCRdb with MiXCR from the PCR reads. The repertoire holds approximately 500,000 distinct CDR3 sequences, with around 21% as singletons. Sequencing used naive CD8+ T cells from blood, with Jurkat cell RNA spiked in. The subset: FACS-sorted CD8+CD4-CCR7+CD45RA+ naive T cells. These receptors were taken from a human donor in good health. Some libraries in this study had Jurkat cell RNA spiked in.

This clonotype appeared a few times. The chain has TRBV7-9 and TRBJ1-2, with 9 bases aligning to TRBD1. Per the germline V gene, CDR1 is SEHNR and CDR2 is FQNEAQ (reference sequence). J lost 3 bases, V lost 4 bases, and 12 bases had no gene match. The length of the CDR3 is 17 residues. Here the CDR3 reads CASSSVQTGGPYYGYTF. The CDR3, as DNA: TGTGCCAGCAGCTCCGTCCAAACAGGGGGCCCGTACTATGGCTACACCTTC.

The sample holds many counts of this clonotype. This chain uses TRBV7-8 with TRBJ2-1; 10 bases fit TRBD2. The CDR3 length is 16 residues. Germline assignment: CDR1 SGHVS and CDR2 FQNEAQ. V lost 2 bases, J lost 3 bases, and 4 bases stayed unmatched. CDR3 bases: TGTGCCAGCAGCTTACTAGCGGGGGACCGCTACAATGAGCAGTTCTTC. Its translation: CASSLLAGDRYNEQFF.

In this sample, this clonotype turned up many times. This rearrangement joins TRBV3-1 to TRBJ1-2; possible D gene TRBD1, 6 bases. The CDR3 sequence is 14 residues long. CDR1 is LGHDT and CDR2 is YNNKEL in the germline V gene (reference sequence). Deletions cut 5 bases from V and 2 bases from J, with 12 bases between. Here the CDR3 reads CASSVGQTNYGYTF. Here the CDR3 DNA reads TGTGCCAGCAGCGTCGGACAGACCAACTATGGCTACACCTTC. Drawing the rest from reference TRBV3-1 and TRBJ1-2, the complete variable domain is DTAVSQTPKYLVTQMGNDKSIKCEQNLGHDTMYWYKQDSKKFLKIMFSYNNKELIINETVPNRFSPKSPDKAHLNLHINSLELGDSAVYFCASSVGQTNYGYTFGSGTRLTVV.

A word on this clonotype: The junction does not match germline at one end; this may be a read error. The chain joins TRBV27 to TRBJ2-1; tentatively, D is TRBD1 or TRBD2 (6 bases each). CDR3 length: 12 residues. Germline V gene sequence: CDR1 MNHEY, CDR2 SMNVEV (reference sequence). The CDR3 sequence: CASRGGPDEQSF. As DNA, the CDR3 is TGTGCCAGCAGGGGGGGCCCGGATGAGCAGTCCTTC.

J is TRBJ2-1 and V is TRBV7-9, with 10 bases lining up with TRBD2. CDR1 and CDR2 (germline): SEHNR, FQNEAQ (reference sequence). This CDR3 contains 17 residues. V trimming: 1 base; J trimming: 7 bases; junction bases outside the gene matches: 10. The CDR3 DNA sequence: TGTGCCAGCAGCTTAGTGCCCCTAGCGGGAGTTAAGAATGAGCAGTTCTTC. As protein: CASSLVPLAGVKNEQFF.